The 17 T cell receptor beta chains given below trace back to one sample, sequenced in a study of blood T cell repertoires in COVID-19. This table comes from immunoSEQ multiplex PCR, and its TCRdb copy is limited to in-frame clones, with some not included. The sample records about 350,000 clones, around nine tenths being singletons. Sample: peripheral blood. Receptor source: a woman aged 55-69 years with COVID-19, enrolled during active disease.

The chain recombines TRBV5-1 with TRBJ1-1, with D possibly matching TRBD1 (6 bases). From germline, CDR1 is SGHRS and CDR2 YFSETQ. V gave up 3 bases and J gave up 1 base, with 16 bases separating them. The CDR3 consists of 16 residues. The CDR3 loop reads CASSSGGAGANTEAFF. The CDR3 nucleotides read TGCGCCAGCAGCTCCGGGGGGGCAGGAGCGAACACTGAAGCTTTCTTT.

The table lists this clone with a few counts. The chain links TRBV4-1 to TRBJ1-5; unclear D gene. Germline V gene sequence: CDR1 MGHRA, CDR2 YSYEKL. The V and J ends lost 1 base and 3 bases respectively, with 10 bases between them. This CDR3 has 15 amino acids. CDR3 in DNA: TGCGCCAGCAGCCAAGTGTCGGGTGACAATCAGCCCCAGCATTTT. Translated, it gives CASSQVSGDNQPQHF.

The chain has TRBV4-1 and TRBJ1-5; TRBD1 is a possible D gene (5 bases). Germline V gene data show CDR1 as MGHRA and CDR2 as YSYEKL. Trimming shortened V by 0 bases and J by 2 bases, and 14 bases separated the two germline ends. The CDR3 covers 17 residues. In nucleotides, the CDR3 is TGCGCCAGCAGCCAAGACGTGCAGGGAAGTCGCAATCAGCCCCAGCATTTT. Translating gives CASSQDVQGSRNQPQHF.

The rearrangement links TRBV2 to TRBJ1-4, with D uncertain. The germline gives CDR1 SNHLY, CDR2 FYNNEI. The CDR3 loop spans 17 amino acids. Between the trimmed V and J ends, which lost 1 base and 4 bases, there was a span of 16 bases. The CDR3 loop reads CASSEGVGGGDNEKLFF. CDR3 DNA sequence: TGTGCCAGCAGTGAAGGTGTAGGCGGCGGAGATAATGAAAAACTGTTTTTT.

The rearrangement links TRBV6-2 or TRBV6-3 to TRBJ2-3; D unclear. Germline CDR1 is MNHEY and CDR2 is SVGEGT. V shed 3 bases and J shed 4 bases, with 14 bases lying between them. The CDR3 contains 15 residues. The CDR3 DNA sequence: TGTGCCAGCAGTTATAATAACTACCCCCCAGATACGCAGTATTTT. Its translation: CASSYNNYPPDTQYF.

This clone appeared a single time. V gene TRBV27 combines with J gene TRBJ2-2; possibly TRBD2 for D (6 bases). V lost 3 bases, J lost 7 bases, and 12 bases lay in between. CDR3 size: 14 residues. From germline, CDR1 is MNHEY and CDR2 SMNVEV (reference sequence). The CDR3 region has the DNA TGTGCCAGCAGTTTCGGCGGGGAGAGCGGGGAGCTGTTTTTT. Its protein product is CASSFGGESGELFF.

The chain recombines TRBV5-6 with TRBJ1-6, with 10 bases lining up with TRBD1. Losses at the gene ends were 4 bases for V and 6 bases for J; bases not matched to a gene: 4. Germline V gene data show CDR1 as SGHDT and CDR2 as YYEEEE. CDR3 length: 15 amino acids. Here the CDR3 DNA reads TGTGCCAGCAGCGCCGGGACAGGGGCTAATTCACCCCTCCACTTT. Translated, it gives CASSAGTGANSPLHF.

The chain is built from TRBV3-1 (or the pseudogene TRBV3-2) and TRBJ2-7, with no clear D. V lost 0 bases and J 4 bases, leaving 10 bases between the germline ends. The germline CDR1 and CDR2 sequences are LGHDT and YNNKEL (reference sequence). The CDR3 runs 14 residues. The DNA for the CDR3 is TGTGCCAGCAGCCAAGATTCTGTCGGGTACGAGCAGTACTTC. It yields the protein CASSQDSVGYEQYF.

This clone was detected a few times. The chain has TRBV3-1 (or the pseudogene TRBV3-2) and TRBJ2-3, with 9 bases lining up with TRBD2. This CDR3 has 18 residues. Germline CDR1 is LGHDT and CDR2 is YNNKEL (reference sequence). Trimming cost V 0 bases and J 2 bases; bases outside gene matches: 9. CDR3 region: CASSQDLDSGGLTDTQYF. CDR3 nucleotide sequence: TGTGCCAGCAGCCAAGATCTCGATAGCGGGGGACTCACAGATACGCAGTATTTT.

This clone occurred a few times. The rearrangement joins TRBV14 to TRBJ1-2; maybe TRBD1 (6 bases). The CDR3 has 14 amino acids. CDR1 and CDR2 (germline): SGHDN, FVKESK. The V gene lost 0 bases and the J gene lost 5 bases, with 10 bases spanning the gap. The CDR3 reads CASSQDFRGYGYTF. CDR3 nucleotide sequence: TGTGCCAGCAGCCAAGATTTCAGGGGTTATGGCTACACCTTC.

For the CDR3, the DNA is TGCGCCAGCAGCTTAGCAGGGTACTCTGAAGCTTTCTTT. Its protein is CASSLAGYSEAFF. V and J are TRBV5-1 and TRBJ1-1; D is possibly TRBD1 (5 bases). This CDR3 is built from 13 residues. V was clipped by 2 bases and J by 6 bases, with 11 bases between them. Germline assignment: CDR1 SGHRS and CDR2 YFSETQ.

The CDR3: CASSLWGGLTDTQYF. The CDR3 DNA reads TGTGCCAGCAGCTTATGGGGGGGCTTGACAGATACGCAGTATTTT. The rearrangement links TRBV11-2 to TRBJ2-3, with a possible D match to TRBD2 (7 bases). V was shortened by 2 bases and J by 3 bases, with 12 bases between the two germline ends. This CDR3 has 15 amino acids. In germline, CDR1 is SGHAT, CDR2 FQNNGV.

The gene calls are TRBV5-1 and TRBJ1-6; TRBD1 is a possible D gene (6 bases). CDR1 and CDR2 (germline): SGHRS, YFSETQ. V was clipped by 0 bases and J by 7 bases, with 11 bases between them. The length of the CDR3 is 15 residues. The DNA for the CDR3 is TGCGCCAGCAGCTTGGCCCCTCAGGGGAATTCACCCCTCCACTTT. It encodes CASSLAPQGNSPLHF.

This chain uses TRBV30 with TRBJ1-5; D not certain. V was shortened by 0 bases and J by 2 bases, with 11 bases between the two germline ends. The germline V gene encodes CDR1 GTSNPN and CDR2 SVGIG (reference sequence). The CDR3 spans 15 residues. This CDR3 reads CAWSVGGKGNQPQHF. Written as DNA, the CDR3 is TGTGCCTGGAGTGTCGGCGGGAAGGGCAATCAGCCCCAGCATTTT.

This chain uses TRBV7-6 with TRBJ2-3; D possibly corresponds to TRBD2 (7 bases). Between the trimmed V and J ends, which lost 5 bases and 0 bases, there was a span of 15 bases. The CDR3 spans 16 residues. Germline V lookup: CDR1 SGHVS, CDR2 FNYEAQ. CDR3 DNA: TGTGCCAGCAGCCTGACGGGGGGCTATAGCACAGATACGCAGTATTTT. Translating it yields CASSLTGGYSTDTQYF.

The chain joins TRBV7-8 to TRBJ1-6; 10 bases agree with TRBD1. The V gene end was trimmed by 5 bases and the J gene end by 10 bases; junction bases not matched to a gene: 14. The CDR3 loop spans 17 amino acids. Germline CDR1 reads SGHVS; CDR2 reads FQNEAQ. CDR3 in amino acids: CASSVRQGAPVLSPLHF. In DNA form, the CDR3 reads TGTGCCAGCAGCGTGAGACAGGGGGCGCCGGTATTGTCACCCCTCCACTTT.

The V gene is TRBV6-5, the J gene TRBJ1-6, with D maybe TRBD1 (6 bases). CDR3 length equals 15 residues. Germline CDR1 reads MNHEY; CDR2 reads SVGAGI. Trimming took off 6 bases at V and 7 bases at J, with 16 bases between the two ends. The CDR3 loop is CASSVQGLRNSPLHF. The CDR3 region has the DNA TGTGCCAGCAGCGTACAGGGATTAAGGAATTCACCCCTCCACTTT.